The table lists the clone carrying this T cell receptor (beta chain) with a count of one. CDR3 length: 14 amino acids. With 6 bases removed from V and 6 bases from J, the gap between germline ends came to 17 bases. Germline loops: CDR1 MNHEY, CDR2 SVGAGI. This record belongs to a study of shared clonotypes between healthy human individuals. Libraries were prepared by immunoSEQ multiplex PCR; TCRdb keeps only in-frame clonotypes and omits some of them. The sample consists of roughly 2.1 million clones, roughly 91% of them appearing once. The naive CD8 subset, CD45RO-negative cells positively selected for CCR7, excluded terminally differentiated effector memory CD45RA+ cells.

Sequencing was carried out using naive CD8+ T cells from PBMCs. The source is a man aged 18 to 30 in good health. Some clones in this sample may be carry-over from other donors' samples. J is TRBJ1-2 and V is TRBV6-5; D perhaps matches TRBD1 (5 bases). The CDR3 region is CASSLVGGGDGYTF. CDR3 sequence (DNA): TGTGCCAGCAGCCTTGTTGGAGGAGGGGATGGCTACACCTTC.